The T cell receptor beta chain under discussion was sequenced for a study of T cell repertoires in cytomegalovirus infection. About the study: Through public TCR beta signatures, both CMV infection and matching HLA type were indicated. Study results and caveats: In two of eight donors, the top clonotype was HLA-C-restricted CMV-specific.

This clonotype showed up just once. What it recognizes is unknown. The junction departs from the called germline gene at one end, perhaps through a read error. TCRdb passed the reads through MiXCR, listing each CDR3 protein once. This sample has about 830,000 distinct CDR3 sequences, with roughly 33% found just once. The sequenced sample was cultured CD8+ T cells from PBMCs, obtained from culture after CMV antigen stimulation. This sequence originates from a human donor in good health (CMV status not recorded). Some clones in this sample may be carry-over from other donors' samples.

The CDR3, as DNA: TGTGCCAGCAGCCCGGGGGGAGAGGGGGCAGGCACTGAAGCTTACTTT. The encoded protein is CASSPGGEGAGTEAYF. This chain uses TRBV7-3 with TRBJ1-1; 7 nucleotides agree with TRBD1. The CDR3 has 16 residues. CDR1 is SGHTA, CDR2 FQGTGA, per germline.